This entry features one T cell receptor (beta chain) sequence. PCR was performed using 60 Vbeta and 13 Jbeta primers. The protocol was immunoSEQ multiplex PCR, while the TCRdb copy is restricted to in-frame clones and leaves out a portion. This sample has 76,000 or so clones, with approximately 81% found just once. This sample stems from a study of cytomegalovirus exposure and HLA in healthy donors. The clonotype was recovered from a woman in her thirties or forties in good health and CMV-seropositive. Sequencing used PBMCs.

The DNA of the CDR3 is TGTGCCTGGAGTGTCCTCTCCGGGACTCGCACAGATACGCAGTATTTT. Residues: CAWSVLSGTRTDTQYF. J is TRBJ2-3 and V is TRBV30; D is perhaps TRBD2 (6 bases). CDR1 is GTSNPN and CDR2 is SVGIG in the germline V gene (reference sequence). The length of the CDR3 is 16 residues. Trimming pared 0 bases from V and 1 base from J, leaving 14 bases between.